This T cell receptor (beta chain) came from a study of blood T cell repertoires in COVID-19. Profiling relied on immunoSEQ multiplex PCR, and the TCRdb table lists in-frame clones only, not all of them. The sample shows 140,000 or so clones, roughly 80% of them seen only once. CDR3 length equals 12 residues. J lost 12 bases, V lost 5 bases, and 7 bases had no gene match. From germline, CDR1 is LGHDT and CDR2 YNNKEL (reference sequence). J is TRBJ1-2 and V is TRBV3-1 (or the pseudogene TRBV3-2); 9 nucleotides line up with TRBD1. The sequenced sample was peripheral blood. The clonotype comes from a man in his fifties or sixties with active or convalescent COVID-19. The DNA of the CDR3 is TGTGCCAGCAGCTCCCGGGACAGGGAACACACCTTC. Protein product: CASSSRDREHTF.